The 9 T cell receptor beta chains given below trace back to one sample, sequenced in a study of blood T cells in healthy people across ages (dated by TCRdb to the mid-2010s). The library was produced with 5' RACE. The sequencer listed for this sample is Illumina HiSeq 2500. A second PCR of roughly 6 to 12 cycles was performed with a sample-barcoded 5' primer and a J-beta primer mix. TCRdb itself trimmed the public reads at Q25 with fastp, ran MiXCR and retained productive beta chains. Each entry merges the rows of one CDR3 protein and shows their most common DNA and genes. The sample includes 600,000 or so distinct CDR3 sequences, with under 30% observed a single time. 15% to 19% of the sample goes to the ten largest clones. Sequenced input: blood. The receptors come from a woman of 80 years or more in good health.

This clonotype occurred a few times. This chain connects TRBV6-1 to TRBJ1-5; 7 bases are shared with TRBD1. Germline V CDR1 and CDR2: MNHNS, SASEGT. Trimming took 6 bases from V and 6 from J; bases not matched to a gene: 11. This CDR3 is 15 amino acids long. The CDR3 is CASRAGTAGFQPQHF. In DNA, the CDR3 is TGTGCCAGCAGAGCCGGGACAGCGGGGTTTCAGCCCCAGCATTTT.

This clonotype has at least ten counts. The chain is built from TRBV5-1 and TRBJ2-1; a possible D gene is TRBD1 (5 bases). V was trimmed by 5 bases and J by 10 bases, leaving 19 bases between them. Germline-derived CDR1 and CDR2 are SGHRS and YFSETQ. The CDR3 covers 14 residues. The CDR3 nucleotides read TGCGCCAGCAGTACCGCCCAGGGTATTAAGGAGCAGTTCTTC. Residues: CASSTAQGIKEQFF.

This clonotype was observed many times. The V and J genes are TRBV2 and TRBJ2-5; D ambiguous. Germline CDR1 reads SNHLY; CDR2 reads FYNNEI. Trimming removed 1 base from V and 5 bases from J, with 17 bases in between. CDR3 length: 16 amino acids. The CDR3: CASSEGNSPKRETQYF. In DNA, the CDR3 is TGTGCCAGCAGTGAAGGGAACAGCCCTAAGAGGGAGACCCAGTACTTC.

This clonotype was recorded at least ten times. CDR3 residues: CASSLSGGLHNEQFF. CDR3 nucleotides: TGTGCCAGCAGCCTGAGCGGGGGGCTTCACAATGAGCAGTTCTTC. The rearrangement joins TRBV7-2 to TRBJ2-1; 9 positions match TRBD2. V shed 5 bases and J 5 bases; nucleotides not matched to a gene: 7. The CDR3 covers 15 residues. Per germline, CDR1 SGHTA and CDR2 FQGNSA.

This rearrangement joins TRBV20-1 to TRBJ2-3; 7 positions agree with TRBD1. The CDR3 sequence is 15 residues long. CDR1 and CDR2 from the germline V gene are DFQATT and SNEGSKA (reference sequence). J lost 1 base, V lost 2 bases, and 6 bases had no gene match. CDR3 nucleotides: TGCAGTGCTAGAAACGGACAGGTGGGCACAGATACGCAGTATTTT. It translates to CSARNGQVGTDTQYF.

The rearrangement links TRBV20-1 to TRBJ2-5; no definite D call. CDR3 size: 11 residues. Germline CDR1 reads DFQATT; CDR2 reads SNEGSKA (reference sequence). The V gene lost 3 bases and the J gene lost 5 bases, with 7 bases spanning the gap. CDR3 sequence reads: CSASTTETQYF. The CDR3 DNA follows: TGCAGTGCTAGTACGACGGAGACCCAGTACTTC.

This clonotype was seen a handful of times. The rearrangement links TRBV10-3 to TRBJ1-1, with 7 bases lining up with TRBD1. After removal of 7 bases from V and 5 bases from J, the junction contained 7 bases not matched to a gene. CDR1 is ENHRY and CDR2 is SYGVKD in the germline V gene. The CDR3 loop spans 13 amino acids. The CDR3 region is CAIMKGAGTEAFF. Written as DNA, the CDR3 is TGTGCCATCATGAAGGGGGCAGGGACTGAAGCTTTCTTT.

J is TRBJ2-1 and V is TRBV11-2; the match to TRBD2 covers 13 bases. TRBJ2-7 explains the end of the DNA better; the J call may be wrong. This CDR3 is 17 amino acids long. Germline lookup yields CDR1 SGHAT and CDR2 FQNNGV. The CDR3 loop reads CASSRTSGGLSYNEQYF. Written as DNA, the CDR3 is TGTGCCAGCAGCCGGACTAGCGGGGGACTCTCCTACAATGAGCAGTACTTC.

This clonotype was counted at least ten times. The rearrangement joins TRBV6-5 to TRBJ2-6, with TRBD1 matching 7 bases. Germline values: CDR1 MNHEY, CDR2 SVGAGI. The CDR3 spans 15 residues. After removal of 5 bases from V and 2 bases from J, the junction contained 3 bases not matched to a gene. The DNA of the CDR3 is TGTGCCAGCAGTATGACAGGGACTGGGGCCAACGTCCTGACTTTC. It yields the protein CASSMTGTGANVLTF.